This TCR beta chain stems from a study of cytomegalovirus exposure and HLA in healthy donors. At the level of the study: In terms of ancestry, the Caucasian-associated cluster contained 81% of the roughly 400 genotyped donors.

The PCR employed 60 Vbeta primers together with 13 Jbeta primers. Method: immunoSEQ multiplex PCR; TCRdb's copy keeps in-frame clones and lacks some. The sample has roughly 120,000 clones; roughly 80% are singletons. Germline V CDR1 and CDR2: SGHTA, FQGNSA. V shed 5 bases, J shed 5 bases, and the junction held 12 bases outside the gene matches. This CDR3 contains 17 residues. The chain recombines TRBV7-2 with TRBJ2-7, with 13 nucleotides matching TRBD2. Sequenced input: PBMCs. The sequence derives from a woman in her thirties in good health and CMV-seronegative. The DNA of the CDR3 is TGTGCCAGCAGCCGCAAATTGGGACTAGCGGGACCTAACGAGCAGTACTTC. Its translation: CASSRKLGLAGPNEQYF.